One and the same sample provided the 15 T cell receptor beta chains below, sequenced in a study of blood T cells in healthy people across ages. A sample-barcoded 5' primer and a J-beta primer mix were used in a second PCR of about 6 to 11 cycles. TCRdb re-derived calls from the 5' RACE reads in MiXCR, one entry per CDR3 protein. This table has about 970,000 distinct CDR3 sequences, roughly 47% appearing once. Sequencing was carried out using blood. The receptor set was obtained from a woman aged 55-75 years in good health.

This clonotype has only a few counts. In DNA, the CDR3 is TGCGCCAGCAGCCAAGATCTTGTATCTGGTAGTAGCACAGATACGCAGTATTTT. Amino acid sequence: CASSQDLVSGSSTDTQYF. V and J are TRBV4-3 and TRBJ2-3; D remains unclear. From germline, CDR1 is LGHNA and CDR2 YSLEER. Trimming stripped 0 bases from V and 0 bases from J, with 16 bases between. The CDR3 spans 18 residues.

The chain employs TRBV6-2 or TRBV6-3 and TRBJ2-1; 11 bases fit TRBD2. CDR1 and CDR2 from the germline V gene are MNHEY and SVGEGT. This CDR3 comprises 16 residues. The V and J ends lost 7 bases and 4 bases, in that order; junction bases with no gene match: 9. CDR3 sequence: CASTAPTSGTYNEQFF. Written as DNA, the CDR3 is TGTGCCAGCACCGCACCGACTAGCGGGACTTACAATGAGCAGTTCTTC.

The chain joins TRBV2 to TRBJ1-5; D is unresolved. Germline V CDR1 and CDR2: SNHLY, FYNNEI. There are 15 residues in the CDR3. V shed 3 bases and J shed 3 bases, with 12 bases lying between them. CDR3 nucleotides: TGTGCCAGCAGTGACCAAGGCGGACCCAATCAGCCCCAGCATTTT. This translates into CASSDQGGPNQPQHF.

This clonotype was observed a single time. The CDR3 DNA sequence: TGCGCCAGCAGCCAAAGCTTAGGGACTAGCGGGAGAAAGAATGAGCAGTTCTTC. It codes for CASSQSLGTSGRKNEQFF. The V and J genes are TRBV4-1 and TRBJ2-1; 14 nucleotides agree with TRBD2. The V and J ends lost 2 bases and 7 bases, in that order; junction bases with no gene match: 10. Germline values: CDR1 MGHRA, CDR2 YSYEKL. The CDR3 loop spans 18 amino acids.

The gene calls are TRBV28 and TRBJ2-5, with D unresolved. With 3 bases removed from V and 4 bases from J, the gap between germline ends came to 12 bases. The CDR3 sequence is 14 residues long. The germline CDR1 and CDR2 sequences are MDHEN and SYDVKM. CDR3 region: CASSFPIRRETQYF. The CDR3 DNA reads TGTGCCAGCAGTTTTCCCATTCGGCGAGAGACCCAGTACTTC.

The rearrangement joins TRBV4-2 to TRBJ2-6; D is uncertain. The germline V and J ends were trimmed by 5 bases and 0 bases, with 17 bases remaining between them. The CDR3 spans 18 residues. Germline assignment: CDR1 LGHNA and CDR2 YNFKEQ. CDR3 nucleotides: TGTGCCAGCAGCGACCACTCCTTGAGGAACTCTGGGGCCAACGTCCTGACTTTC. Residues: CASSDHSLRNSGANVLTF.

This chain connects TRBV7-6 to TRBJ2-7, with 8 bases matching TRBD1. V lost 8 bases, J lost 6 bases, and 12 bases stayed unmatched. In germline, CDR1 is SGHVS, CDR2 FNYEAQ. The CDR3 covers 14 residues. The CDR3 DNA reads TGTGCCAGCGGTAACGAAGGGACAGGCCTCGAGCAGTACTTC. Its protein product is CASGNEGTGLEQYF.

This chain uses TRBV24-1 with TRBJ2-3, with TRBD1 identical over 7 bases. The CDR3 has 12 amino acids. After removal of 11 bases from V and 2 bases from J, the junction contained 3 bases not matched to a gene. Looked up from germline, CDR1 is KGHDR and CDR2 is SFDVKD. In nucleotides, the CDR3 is TGTGCCATCGACAGGGACACAGATACGCAGTATTTT. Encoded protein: CAIDRDTDTQYF.

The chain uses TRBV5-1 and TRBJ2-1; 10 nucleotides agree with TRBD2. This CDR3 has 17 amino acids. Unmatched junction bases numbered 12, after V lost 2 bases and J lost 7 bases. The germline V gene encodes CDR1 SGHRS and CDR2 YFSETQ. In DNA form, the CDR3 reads TGCGCCAGCAGCTTAATCGTAGCGGGAGGAGAAAAAAATGAGCAGTTCTTC. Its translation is CASSLIVAGGEKNEQFF.

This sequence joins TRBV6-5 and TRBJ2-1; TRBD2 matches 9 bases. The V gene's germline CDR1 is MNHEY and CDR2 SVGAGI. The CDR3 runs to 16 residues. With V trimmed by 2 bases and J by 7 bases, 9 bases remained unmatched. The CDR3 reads CASSYQASGKVNEQFF. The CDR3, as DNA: TGTGCCAGCAGTTACCAAGCTAGCGGGAAGGTGAATGAGCAGTTCTTC.

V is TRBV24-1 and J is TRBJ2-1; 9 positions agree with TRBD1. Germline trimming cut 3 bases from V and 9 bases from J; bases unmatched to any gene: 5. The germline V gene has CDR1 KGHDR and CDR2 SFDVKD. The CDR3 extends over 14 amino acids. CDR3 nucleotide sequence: TGTGCCACCAGTGATCTACAGGGGGCTGGTGAGCAGTTCTTC. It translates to CATSDLQGAGEQFF.

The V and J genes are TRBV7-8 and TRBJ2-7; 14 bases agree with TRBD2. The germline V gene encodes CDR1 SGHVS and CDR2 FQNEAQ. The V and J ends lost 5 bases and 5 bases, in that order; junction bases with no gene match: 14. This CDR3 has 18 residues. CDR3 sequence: CASSLSDPGLAGVDEQYF. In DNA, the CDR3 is TGTGCCAGCAGCCTCAGCGATCCGGGACTAGCGGGGGTCGACGAGCAGTACTTC.

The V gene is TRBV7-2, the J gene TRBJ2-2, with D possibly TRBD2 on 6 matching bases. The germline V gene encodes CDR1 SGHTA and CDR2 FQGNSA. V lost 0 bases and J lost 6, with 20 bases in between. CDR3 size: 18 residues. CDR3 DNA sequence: TGTGCCAGCAGCTTAGCGCTAAGGGACTGGCGGCAGCCCGGGGAGCTGTTTTTT. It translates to CASSLALRDWRQPGELFF.

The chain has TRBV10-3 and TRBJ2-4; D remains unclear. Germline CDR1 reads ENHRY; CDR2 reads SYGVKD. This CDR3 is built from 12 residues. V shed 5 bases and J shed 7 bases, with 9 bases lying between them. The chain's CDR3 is CAISPLGNIQYF. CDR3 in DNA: TGTGCCATCAGTCCGCTCGGGAACATTCAGTACTTC.

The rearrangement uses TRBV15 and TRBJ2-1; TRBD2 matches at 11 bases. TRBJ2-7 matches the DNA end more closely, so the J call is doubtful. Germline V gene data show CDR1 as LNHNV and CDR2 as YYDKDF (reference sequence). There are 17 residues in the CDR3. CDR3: CATSGAISGRAYNEQYF. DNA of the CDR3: TGTGCCACCAGCGGCGCGATTAGCGGGAGGGCCTACAATGAGCAGTACTTC.